Listed here are 26 T cell receptor beta chains from one sample, sequenced in a study of T-cell reconstitution after alpha-beta-depleted transplantation in children. The TCRbeta library was prepared with unique molecular identifiers. TCRdb re-analysed the PCR reads in MiXCR, keeping a single row per CDR3 protein. The sample lists fewer than 700,000 distinct CDR3 sequences, approximately 13% occurring once. The material was PBMCs, mostly from graft donor cells, obtained 360 days after TCRalphabeta/CD19-depleted stem cell transplant. The receptor set was obtained from a male patient under 18 who had a stem cell transplant for acute myeloid leukemia, so the T cells may come from the graft donor.

To note about this clonotype: Being one base from a much bigger clone, this may be a read error. V usage is TRBV29-1 and J usage is TRBJ2-3; D unresolved. The length of the CDR3 is 15 residues. Germline CDR1 is SQVTM and CDR2 is ANQGSEA. The V end lost 3 bases, the J end lost 0 bases, and 13 bases lay between the germline ends. The CDR3 reads CSVERRKVSTDTQYF. CDR3 coding DNA: TGCAGCGTTGAGCGACGGAAAGTGAGCACAGATACGCAGTATTTT.

Only a few counts were recorded for this clonotype. This rearrangement joins TRBV29-1 to TRBJ2-1; 10 bases line up with TRBD2. Germline CDR1 SQVTM, CDR2 ANQGSEA. The CDR3 runs 14 residues. V shed 7 bases and J 3 bases; nucleotides not matched to a gene: 6. Here the CDR3 DNA reads TGCAGCGCCCCAACTAGCGGGATCTACAATGAGCAGTTCTTC. Encoded protein: CSAPTSGIYNEQFF.

This clonotype was detected many times. The chain uses TRBV7-9 and TRBJ2-6; D possibly corresponds to TRBD2 (5 bases). The V gene's germline CDR1 is SEHNR and CDR2 FQNEAQ (reference sequence). V was cut by 6 bases and J by 0 bases, with 9 bases left in between. The CDR3 totals 15 residues. The CDR3, as DNA: TGTGCCAGCAGGCCGGGAATCTCTGGGGCCAACGTCCTGACTTTC. Translating gives CASRPGISGANVLTF.

A few counts support this clonotype. The chain carries TRBV28 and TRBJ2-3, with no clear D. The V gene's germline CDR1 is MDHEN and CDR2 SYDVKM. The ends were cut back, 3 bases at V and 6 bases at J, with 22 bases in the middle. The CDR3 contains 17 residues. This CDR3 reads CASSFLSVIWISDTQYF. The CDR3 coding sequence is TGTGCCAGCAGTTTTTTAAGTGTGATATGGATCTCGGATACGCAGTATTTT. Full variable domain (missing parts from reference TRBV28 and TRBJ2-3): DVKVTQSSRYLVKRTGEKVFLECVQDMDHENMFWYRQDPGLGLRLIYFSYDVKMKEKGDIPEGYSVSREKKERFSLILESASTNQTSMYLCASSFLSVIWISDTQYFGPGTRLTVL.

Here the CDR3 reads CASSEGQNYGYTF. CDR3 coding DNA: TGTGCCAGCAGCGAAGGACAGAACTATGGCTACACCTTC. The rearrangement joins TRBV21-1 to TRBJ1-2; the table calls TRBD1, which could not be checked here. TRBV21-1 has pseudogene status. The CDR3 loop spans 13 amino acids.

The chain is built from TRBV7-9 and TRBJ2-7; TRBD2 aligns across 10 bases. Unmatched junction bases numbered 6, after V lost 8 bases and J lost 5 bases. The CDR3 contains 13 residues. Germline CDR1 reads SEHNR; CDR2 reads FQNEAQ (reference sequence). CDR3 loop: CASGLAGGHEQYF. The CDR3, as DNA: TGTGCCAGCGGTTTAGCGGGAGGACACGAGCAGTACTTC.

This clonotype was recorded many times. This rearrangement joins TRBV29-1 to TRBJ2-1; 7 bases agree with TRBD2. CDR1 and CDR2 (germline): SQVTM, ANQGSEA. V trimming: 5 bases; J trimming: 7 bases; junction bases outside the gene matches: 14. The length of the CDR3 is 15 residues. CDR3 amino acids: CSVPPSGFRPNEQFF. The CDR3 nucleotides read TGCAGCGTTCCGCCTAGCGGCTTTCGTCCTAATGAGCAGTTCTTC.

The rearrangement uses TRBV6-1 and TRBJ2-1, with a weak D call TRBD2 (5 bases). This CDR3 contains 15 residues. Trimming pared 6 bases from V and 0 bases from J, leaving 12 bases between. From germline, CDR1 is MNHNS and CDR2 SASEGT. CDR3 loop: CASSLSESSYNEQFF. For the CDR3, the DNA is TGTGCCAGCAGCCTTAGCGAGAGCTCCTACAATGAGCAGTTCTTC.

This clonotype was observed many times. This chain joins TRBV11-2 and TRBJ2-2; 9 nucleotides match TRBD2. There are 15 residues in the CDR3. Germline lookup yields CDR1 SGHAT and CDR2 FQNNGV. The V gene end was trimmed by 3 bases and the J gene end by 7 bases; junction bases not matched to a gene: 6. The CDR3 coding sequence is TGTGCCAGCAGCTTCGCGGGAGGGCCTGGCGGGGAGCTGTTTTTT. This encodes CASSFAGGPGGELFF.

The rearrangement joins TRBV5-1 to TRBJ2-7; 11 positions agree with TRBD1. The CDR3 is 15 residues long. Germline CDR1 and CDR2: SGHRS and YFSETQ. The trim removed 4 bases at V and 3 bases at J, leaving 6 bases unmatched. For the CDR3, the DNA is TGCGCCAGCAGCATGCCGGGACAGGGGGTCTACGAGCAGTACTTC. Translating gives CASSMPGQGVYEQYF.

This clonotype was recorded many times. The gene calls are TRBV19 and TRBJ2-1; 8 bases fit TRBD1. CDR3 size: 16 residues. CDR1 LNHDA and CDR2 SQIVND come from the germline V gene (reference sequence). The J segment lost 6 bases and the V segment lost 5 bases, leaving 12 bases of the junction unmatched. CDR3 nucleotide sequence: TGTGCCAGTAGTTCCAGGACAGGGATGATTTCCAATGAGCAGTTCTTC. It codes for CASSSRTGMISNEQFF.

J is TRBJ2-7 and V is TRBV7-2, with 7 bases that match TRBD2. CDR3 size: 14 residues. Germline V CDR1 and CDR2: SGHTA, FQGNSA. The junction had 7 bases not matched to a gene; V was cut back by 5 bases and J by 3 bases. CDR3 bases: TGTGCCAGCAGCCGCGGGAGAACCCTCTACGAGCAGTACTTC. Residues: CASSRGRTLYEQYF. The whole variable domain, filled in from reference TRBV7-2 and TRBJ2-7, reads GAGVSQSPSNKVTEKGKDVELRCDPISGHTALYWYRQSLGQGLEFLIYFQGNSAPDKSGLPSDRFSAERTGGSVSTLTIQRTQQEDSAVYLCASSRGRTLYEQYFGPGTRLTVT.

CDR3 in amino acids: CSATDSGRPLQETQYF. CDR3 sequence (DNA): TGCAGTGCTACAGATAGCGGGAGGCCCTTGCAAGAGACCCAGTACTTC. The chain is built from TRBV20-1 and TRBJ2-5, with TRBD2 matching 10 bases. Germline trimming cut 4 bases from V and 2 bases from J; bases unmatched to any gene: 10. CDR1 is DFQATT and CDR2 is SNEGSKA in the germline V gene (reference sequence). The CDR3 is 16 amino acids.

This clonotype was detected many times. The chain uses TRBV6-1 and TRBJ2-2, with 7 bases that match TRBD1. CDR3 length: 16 amino acids. Trimming took 10 bases from V and 1 from J; bases not matched to a gene: 12. Germline V gene data show CDR1 as MNHNS and CDR2 as SASEGT. CDR3 coding DNA: TGTGCCACCAGGGGACAGTCCAGCTGGAACACCGGGGAGCTGTTTTTT. Translating gives CATRGQSSWNTGELFF.

This chain joins TRBV20-1 and TRBJ2-7, with 8 bases lining up with TRBD1. CDR1 DFQATT and CDR2 SNEGSKA come from the germline V gene (reference sequence). The CDR3 is 13 amino acids. V trimming: 5 bases; J trimming: 4 bases; junction bases outside the gene matches: 7. The CDR3 protein is CSARTGIVYEQYF. CDR3 sequence (DNA): TGCAGTGCTCGGACAGGGATAGTTTACGAGCAGTACTTC.

In this sample, this clonotype turned up a few times. V usage is TRBV6-2 or TRBV6-3 and J usage is TRBJ2-7; 8 bases agree with TRBD2. Germline loops: CDR1 MNHEY, CDR2 SVGEGT. J gave up 2 bases and V 0 bases, and 3 bases lay outside the gene matches. CDR3 length equals 15 residues. CDR3 region: CASSYSGLGPYEQYF. The DNA of the CDR3 is TGTGCCAGCAGTTACTCGGGACTAGGACCCTACGAGCAGTACTTC.

This clonotype has a handful of counts. This chain joins TRBV5-1 and TRBJ2-7; D may be TRBD1 (6 bases). Trimming stripped 4 bases from V and 2 bases from J, with 19 bases between. CDR1 SGHRS and CDR2 YFSETQ come from the germline V gene. The CDR3 runs to 16 residues. CDR3 sequence (DNA): TGCGCCAGCAGCGACATACTCCTGACAGGTACCTACGAGCAGTACTTC. Translated, it gives CASSDILLTGTYEQYF.

Only a few counts were recorded for this clonotype. The chain uses TRBV6-4 and TRBJ2-7; maybe TRBD1 (6 bases). Germline loops: CDR1 MRHNA, CDR2 SNTAGT. This CDR3 comprises 13 residues. V gave up 7 bases and J gave up 3 bases, with 13 bases separating them. CDR3 nucleotides: TGTGCCAGCAAGCAGGGGCCTGGCTACGAGCAGTACTTC. This encodes CASKQGPGYEQYF.

The chain combines TRBV6-2 or TRBV6-3 with TRBJ2-5; 8 positions match TRBD1. This CDR3 has 16 amino acids. The V and J ends lost 2 bases and 3 bases, in that order; junction bases with no gene match: 8. Germline V lookup: CDR1 MNHEY, CDR2 SVGEGT. CDR3 protein: CASSYAPGQGKETQYF. In DNA form, the CDR3 reads TGTGCCAGCAGTTACGCGCCCGGACAGGGTAAAGAGACCCAGTACTTC.

The V gene is TRBV9, the J gene TRBJ2-3; 10 nucleotides match TRBD2. Germline CDR1 is SGDLS and CDR2 is YYNGEE. The V and J ends lost 2 bases and 6 bases, in that order; junction bases with no gene match: 3. The CDR3 has 14 amino acids. Here the CDR3 reads CASSVGSGGDTQYF. The CDR3 coding sequence is TGTGCCAGCAGCGTTGGTAGCGGGGGGGATACGCAGTATTTT.

This clonotype was seen only a few times. The gene calls are TRBV10-3 and TRBJ2-1, with D maybe TRBD2 (5 bases). This CDR3 is built from 13 residues. V lost 8 bases and J 6 bases, leaving 14 bases between the germline ends. Germline values: CDR1 ENHRY, CDR2 SYGVKD. The CDR3 sequence is CAIEAARGNEQFF. The CDR3 bases are TGTGCCATCGAGGCGGCCCGGGGCAATGAGCAGTTCTTC.

This sequence joins TRBV9 and TRBJ2-7, with D unresolved. Per germline, CDR1 SGDLS and CDR2 YYNGEE. The CDR3 has 15 residues. Trimming took off 1 base at V and 2 bases at J, with 13 bases between the two ends. The DNA of the CDR3 is TGTGCCAGCAGCGTAACGGCTAGTGGGGCCTACGAGCAGTACTTC. Translation: CASSVTASGAYEQYF.

This sequence joins TRBV7-3 and TRBJ2-7, with a weak D call TRBD2 (5 bases). The CDR3 is made up of 13 amino acids. Trimming stripped 5 bases from V and 6 bases from J, with 14 bases between. The germline V gene encodes CDR1 SGHTA and CDR2 FQGTGA. For the CDR3, the DNA is TGTGCCAGCAGCCCCGCCGGGGTGCGCGAGCAGTACTTC. It yields the protein CASSPAGVREQYF.

The V and J genes are TRBV4-2 and TRBJ1-2; D ambiguous. Deletions cut 0 bases from V and 2 bases from J, with 1 base between. The V gene's germline CDR1 is LGHNA and CDR2 YNFKEQ. This CDR3 comprises 12 residues. CDR3 protein: CASSQDNYGYTF. CDR3 nucleotide sequence: TGTGCCAGCAGCCAAGACAACTATGGCTACACCTTC.

This clonotype occurred a few times. The chain's CDR3 is CASRSPGTHKGEQYF. CDR3 DNA: TGTGCCAGCAGATCCCCCGGGACCCACAAAGGGGAGCAGTACTTC. The V and J genes are TRBV27 and TRBJ2-7; D tentatively fits TRBD1 or TRBD2 (5 bases each). Per germline, CDR1 MNHEY and CDR2 SMNVEV (reference sequence). V was trimmed by 6 bases and J by 7 bases, leaving 22 bases between them. There are 15 residues in the CDR3.

This chain joins TRBV28 and TRBJ2-1; D is ambiguous. The CDR3 has 13 amino acids. The V gene's germline CDR1 is MDHEN and CDR2 SYDVKM. V was shortened by 3 bases and J by 8 bases, with 11 bases between the two germline ends. The CDR3 spells CASSLDLPDEQFF. CDR3 nucleotides: TGTGCCAGCAGTTTGGATCTGCCCGATGAGCAGTTCTTC.